The 7 T cell receptor beta chains below were found in one sample sequenced in a study of blood T cells in healthy people across ages (dated by TCRdb to about 2015). Libraries were built with 5' RACE. Sequencing was carried out with an Illumina HiSeq 2500. A second about 7 to 12 cycle PCR used a sample-barcoded 5' primer and a J-beta primer mix. The raw public data were reprocessed by TCRdb itself: fastp quality trimming at Q25, MiXCR clonotype calling, in-frame beta chains only. Each record represents a unique CDR3 protein, reported with the most common genes and DNA among its rows. Across this sample there are more than 450,000 distinct CDR3 sequences, with about 26% seen only once. The ten largest clones represent over 3.5% of the sample. This sample was shared with a second study, whose subject was T cells of mothers and their children.

The sample was blood. The receptors come from a boy under 10 years old in good health.

V gene TRBV12-3 or TRBV12-4 combines with J gene TRBJ2-1, with 10 positions matching TRBD2. This CDR3 is built from 17 residues. V lost 3 bases and J lost 7; bases outside the gene matches: 12. The chain's CDR3 is CASSFGNRAGGRNEQFF. CDR3 coding DNA: TGTGCCAGCAGTTTTGGGAACCGAGCGGGAGGGCGAAATGAGCAGTTCTTC.

CDR3 residues: CASSLGVGGYTF. The CDR3 coding sequence is TGTGCCAGCAGCTTAGGGGTCGGTGGCTACACCTTC. V usage is TRBV7-9 and J usage is TRBJ1-2, with D hard to call. The CDR3 runs to 12 residues. Germline V gene data show CDR1 as SEHNR and CDR2 as FQNEAQ (reference sequence). V shed 1 base and J shed 7 bases, with 7 bases lying between them.

This clonotype turned up a few times. The chain is built from TRBV2 and TRBJ2-7, with a tentative D call TRBD2 (7 bases). Trimming left V 7 bases short and J 1 base short, with 14 bases between. CDR1 SNHLY and CDR2 FYNNEI come from the germline V gene. The CDR3 sequence is 14 residues long. The CDR3 DNA reads as TGTGCCAGCATTAGGGGGGGCCGGTCCTACGAGCAGTACTTC. This codes for CASIRGGRSYEQYF.

The chain carries TRBV13 and TRBJ2-7; TRBD1 matches 9 bases. CDR1 and CDR2 from the germline V gene are PRHDT and FYEKMQ (reference sequence). Germline trimming cut 4 bases from V and 3 bases from J; bases unmatched to any gene: 7. CDR3 length equals 15 residues. CDR3 nucleotide sequence: TGTGCCAGCAGCTCATGGGGGACAGGGTTCTACGAGCAGTACTTC. Translation gives CASSSWGTGFYEQYF.

This clonotype has just one count. V and J are TRBV2 and TRBJ2-7, with D tentatively TRBD2 (5 bases). This CDR3 is 14 amino acids long. Germline V CDR1 and CDR2: SNHLY, FYNNEI. V was cut by 9 bases and J by 2 bases, with 17 bases left in between. This chain's CDR3 is CARYRRRKTYEQYF. Written as DNA, the CDR3 is TGTGCCAGATACCGCCGGAGGAAGACCTACGAGCAGTACTTC.

Points on this clonotype: Just one base apart from a much larger clone, this may be a read error. The CDR3 protein is CASSLWEAKNIQYF. CDR3 sequence (DNA): TGTGCCAGCAGTTTATGGGAGGCCAAAAACATTCAGTACTTC. The chain employs TRBV12-3 or TRBV12-4 and TRBJ2-4; tentatively, D is TRBD2 (5 bases). This CDR3 region has 14 residues. The germline V and J ends were trimmed by 2 bases and 1 base, with 6 bases remaining between them.

The sample holds a few counts of this clonotype. V gene TRBV3-1 combines with J gene TRBJ2-2; D is unclear. The CDR3 extends over 15 amino acids. CDR1 is LGHDT, CDR2 YNNKEL, per germline (reference sequence). V was pared by 6 bases and J by 0 bases, with 11 bases between. The CDR3 nucleotides are TGTGCCAGCAGTCGGACGGAGTCGAACACCGGGGAGCTGTTTTTT. It is translated as CASSRTESNTGELFF.